Following are 6 T cell receptor beta chains from one sample sequenced in a study of CD8 T cells in ankylosing spondylitis. Whole-study results and caveats: The study identified a TCR beta motif of roughly eight highly homologous variants that appeared characteristic of ankylosing spondylitis blood.

The antigens these receptors bind are not known. One entry per CDR3 protein, called by TCRdb with MiXCR from the 5' RACE reads. This sample has about 390,000 distinct CDR3 sequences, with about a fifth found just once. The specimen was blood, either unsorted or a sorted T cell fraction (not recorded which). All receptors derive from a male donor with ankylosing spondylitis.

The sample holds many counts of this clonotype. V usage is TRBV10-3 and J usage is TRBJ2-5; no clear D gene. Trimming took 3 bases from V and 3 from J, leaving 2 bases between them. The CDR3 runs 11 residues. Germline V gene lookup returns CDR1 ENHRY and CDR2 SYGVKD. The CDR3 coding sequence is TGTGCCATCAGTGAAGAAGAGACCCAGTACTTC. Translated, it gives CAISEEETQYF.

The V and J genes are TRBV6-5 and TRBJ2-1; no clear D gene. The germline V and J ends were trimmed by 2 bases and 1 base, with 12 bases remaining between them. The CDR3 covers 16 residues. Germline V gene data show CDR1 as MNHEY and CDR2 as SVGAGI. Here the CDR3 DNA reads TGTGCCAGCAGTTACGCCCGATTGGCGTCCTACAATGAGCAGTTCTTC. Its protein is CASSYARLASYNEQFF.

This clonotype came up a few times. The genes are TRBV25-1 and TRBJ2-3; TRBD1 or TRBD2 may be the D gene (7 bases each). V was trimmed by 6 bases and J by 3 bases, leaving 19 bases between them. CDR1 and CDR2 from the germline V gene are MGHDK and SYGVNS. This CDR3 region has 16 residues. CDR3 region: CASRADRDGGTDTQYF. CDR3 DNA sequence: TGTGCCAGCAGGGCCGACAGGGACGGGGGGACAGATACGCAGTATTTT.

The chain joins TRBV5-1 to TRBJ1-3; weak D call: TRBD1 (6 bases). The germline V and J ends were trimmed by 0 bases and 0 bases, with 16 bases remaining between them. The CDR3 sequence is 18 residues long. Germline assignment: CDR1 SGHRS and CDR2 YFSETQ. The CDR3 coding sequence is TGCGCCAGCAGCTTGGGCCTGAACAGGGCAAACTCTGGAAACACCATATATTTT. It is translated as CASSLGLNRANSGNTIYF.

The table lists this clonotype with a few counts. The chain recombines TRBV12-3 or TRBV12-4 with TRBJ1-4, with no clear D. This CDR3 has 15 residues. Trimming shortened V by 3 bases and J by 14 bases, and 22 bases separated the two germline ends. Written as DNA, the CDR3 is TGTGCCAGCAGTTTTAGGGAGAACCATCCGGTGATGCTGTTTTTT. The encoded protein is CASSFRENHPVMLFF.

The V and J genes are TRBV12-3 or TRBV12-4 and TRBJ2-5; 13 bases are a match to TRBD2. V was clipped by 6 bases and J by 5 bases; unmatched bases: 9. The CDR3 length is 16 residues. CDR3 loop: CASSRTSGSIGETQYF. The CDR3 DNA follows: TGTGCCAGCAGCCGGACTAGCGGGAGTATTGGGGAGACCCAGTACTTC.